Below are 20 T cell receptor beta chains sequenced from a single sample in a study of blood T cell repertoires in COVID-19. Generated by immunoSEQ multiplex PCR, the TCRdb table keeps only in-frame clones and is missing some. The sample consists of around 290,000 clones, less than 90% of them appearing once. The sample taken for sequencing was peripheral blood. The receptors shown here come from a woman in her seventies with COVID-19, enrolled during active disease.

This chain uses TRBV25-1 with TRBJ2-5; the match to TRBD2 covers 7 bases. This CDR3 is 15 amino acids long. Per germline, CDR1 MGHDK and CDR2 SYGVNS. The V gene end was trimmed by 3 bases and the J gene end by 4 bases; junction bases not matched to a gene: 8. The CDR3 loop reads CASSEGGVMGETQYF. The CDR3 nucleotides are TGTGCCAGCAGTGAGGGAGGGGTTATGGGAGAGACCCAGTACTTC.

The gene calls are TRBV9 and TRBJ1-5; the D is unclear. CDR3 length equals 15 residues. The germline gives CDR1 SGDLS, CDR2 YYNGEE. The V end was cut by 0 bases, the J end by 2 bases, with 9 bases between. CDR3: CASSVGWQGNQPQHF. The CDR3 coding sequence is TGTGCCAGCAGCGTAGGTTGGCAAGGCAATCAGCCCCAGCATTTT.

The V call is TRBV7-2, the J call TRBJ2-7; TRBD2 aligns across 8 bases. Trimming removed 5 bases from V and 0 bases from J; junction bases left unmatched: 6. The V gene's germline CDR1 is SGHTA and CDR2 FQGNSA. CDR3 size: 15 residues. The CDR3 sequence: CASSPGGELSYEQYF. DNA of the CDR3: TGTGCCAGCAGCCCCGGGGGGGAACTCTCCTACGAGCAGTACTTC.

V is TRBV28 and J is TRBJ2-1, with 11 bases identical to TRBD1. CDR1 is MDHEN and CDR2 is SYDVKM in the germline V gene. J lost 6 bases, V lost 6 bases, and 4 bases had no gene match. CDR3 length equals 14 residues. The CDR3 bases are TGTGCCAGCAGGACCGGGACAGGGGGCAATGAGCAGTTCTTC. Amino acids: CASRTGTGGNEQFF.

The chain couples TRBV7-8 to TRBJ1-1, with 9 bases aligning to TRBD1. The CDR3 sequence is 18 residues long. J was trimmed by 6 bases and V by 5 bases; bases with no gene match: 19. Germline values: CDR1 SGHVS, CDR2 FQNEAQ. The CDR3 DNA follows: TGTGCCAGCAGCAAACACCGGGACAGGGTATACATGAATCCTGAAGCTTTCTTT. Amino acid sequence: CASSKHRDRVYMNPEAFF.

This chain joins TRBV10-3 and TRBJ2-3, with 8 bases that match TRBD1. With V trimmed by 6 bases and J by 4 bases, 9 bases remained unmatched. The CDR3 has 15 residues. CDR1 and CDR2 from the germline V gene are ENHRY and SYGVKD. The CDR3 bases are TGTGCCATCAGCCTCGGACAGGGTAGGCCAGATACGCAGTATTTT. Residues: CAISLGQGRPDTQYF.

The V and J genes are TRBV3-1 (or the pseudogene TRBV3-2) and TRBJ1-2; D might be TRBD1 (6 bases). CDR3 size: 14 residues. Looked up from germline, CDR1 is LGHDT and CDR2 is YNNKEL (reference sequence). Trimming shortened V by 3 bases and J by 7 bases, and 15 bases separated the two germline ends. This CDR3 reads CASSHSSGAAGYTF. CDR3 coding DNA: TGTGCCAGCAGCCATTCTTCAGGGGCAGCTGGCTACACCTTC.

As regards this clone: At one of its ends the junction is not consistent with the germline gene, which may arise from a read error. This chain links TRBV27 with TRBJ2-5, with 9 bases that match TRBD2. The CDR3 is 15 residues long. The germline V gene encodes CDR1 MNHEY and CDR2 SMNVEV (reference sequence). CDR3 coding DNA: TGTGCCAGCAGTTCGCGGCGGGGGGGCCAAAAGACCCAGTACTTC. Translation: CASSSRRGGQKTQYF.

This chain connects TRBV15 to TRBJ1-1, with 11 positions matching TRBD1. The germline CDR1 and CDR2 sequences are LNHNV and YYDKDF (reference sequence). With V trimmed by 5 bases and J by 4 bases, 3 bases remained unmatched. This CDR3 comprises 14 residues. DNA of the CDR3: TGTGCCACCAGCCAGGGGACAGGGGGCACTGAAGCTTTCTTT. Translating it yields CATSQGTGGTEAFF.

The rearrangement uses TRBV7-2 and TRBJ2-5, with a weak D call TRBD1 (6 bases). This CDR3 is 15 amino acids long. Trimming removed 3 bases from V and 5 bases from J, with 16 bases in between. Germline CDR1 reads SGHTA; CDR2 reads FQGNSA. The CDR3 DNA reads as TGTGCCAGCAGCTTGATGCAGGGGATTAGGGAGACCCAGTACTTC. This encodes CASSLMQGIRETQYF.

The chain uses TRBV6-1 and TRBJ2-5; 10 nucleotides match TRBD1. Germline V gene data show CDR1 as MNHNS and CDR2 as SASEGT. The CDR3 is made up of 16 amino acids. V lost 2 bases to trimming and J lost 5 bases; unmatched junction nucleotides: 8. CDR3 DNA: TGTGCCAGCAGTGAACCCGGGACAGGGGTTCCGGAGACCCAGTACTTC. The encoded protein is CASSEPGTGVPETQYF.

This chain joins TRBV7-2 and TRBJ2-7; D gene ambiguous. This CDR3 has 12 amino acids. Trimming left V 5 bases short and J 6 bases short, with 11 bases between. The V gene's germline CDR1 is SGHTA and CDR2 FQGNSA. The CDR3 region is CASSPSVVEQYF. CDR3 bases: TGTGCCAGCAGCCCGTCGGTGGTCGAGCAGTACTTC.

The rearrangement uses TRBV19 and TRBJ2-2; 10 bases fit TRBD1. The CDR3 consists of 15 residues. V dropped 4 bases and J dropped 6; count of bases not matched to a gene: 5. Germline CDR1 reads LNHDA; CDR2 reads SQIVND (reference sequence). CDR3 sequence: CASSRRQGAAGELFF. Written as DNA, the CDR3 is TGTGCCAGTAGTAGAAGACAGGGGGCCGCCGGGGAGCTGTTTTTT.

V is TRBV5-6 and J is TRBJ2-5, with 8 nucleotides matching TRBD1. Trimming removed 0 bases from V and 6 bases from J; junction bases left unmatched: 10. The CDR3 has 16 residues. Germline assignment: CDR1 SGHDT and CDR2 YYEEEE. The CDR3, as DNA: TGTGCCAGCAGCTTGGGGTCAGGGGGCGCGATAAAGACCCAGTACTTC. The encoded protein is CASSLGSGGAIKTQYF.

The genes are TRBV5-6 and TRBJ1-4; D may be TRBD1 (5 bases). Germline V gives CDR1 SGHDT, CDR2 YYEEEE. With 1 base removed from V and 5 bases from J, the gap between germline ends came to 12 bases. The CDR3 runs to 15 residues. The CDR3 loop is CASSLWVQGNEKLFF. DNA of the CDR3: TGTGCCAGCAGCTTGTGGGTTCAGGGAAATGAAAAACTGTTTTTT.

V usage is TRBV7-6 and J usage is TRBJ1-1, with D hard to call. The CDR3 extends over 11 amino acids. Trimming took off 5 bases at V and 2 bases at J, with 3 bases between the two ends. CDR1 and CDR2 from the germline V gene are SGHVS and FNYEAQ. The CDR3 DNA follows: TGTGCCAGCAGCCTAAACACTGAAGCTTTCTTT. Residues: CASSLNTEAFF. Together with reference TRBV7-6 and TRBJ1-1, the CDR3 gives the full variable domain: GAGVSQSPRYKVTKRGQDVALRCDPISGHVSLYWYRQALGQGPEFLTYFNYEAQQDKSGLPNDRFSAERPEGSISTLTIQRTEQRDSAMYRCASSLNTEAFFGQGTRLTVV.

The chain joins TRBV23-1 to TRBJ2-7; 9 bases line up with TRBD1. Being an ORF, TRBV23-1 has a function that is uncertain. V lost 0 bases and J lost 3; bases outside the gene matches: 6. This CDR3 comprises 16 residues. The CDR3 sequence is CASSQSFRDRDYEQYF. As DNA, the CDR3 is TGCGCCAGCAGTCAATCTTTTCGGGACAGGGACTACGAGCAGTACTTC.

CDR3 residues: CASSLRGKNYGYTF. For the CDR3, the DNA is TGTGCCAGCAGCTTAAGGGGGAAGAACTATGGCTACACCTTC. The chain combines TRBV5-6 with TRBJ1-2, with D perhaps matching TRBD1 (6 bases). V gave up 2 bases and J gave up 2 bases, with 10 bases separating them. The CDR3 is made up of 14 amino acids. CDR1 and CDR2 from the germline V gene are SGHDT and YYEEEE.

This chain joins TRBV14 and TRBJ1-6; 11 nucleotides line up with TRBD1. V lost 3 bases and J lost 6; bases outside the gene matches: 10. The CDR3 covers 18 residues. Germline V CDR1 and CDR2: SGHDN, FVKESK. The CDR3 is CASSHPGTGGIGNSPLHF. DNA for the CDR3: TGTGCCAGCAGCCATCCCGGGACAGGGGGTATCGGTAATTCACCCCTCCACTTT.

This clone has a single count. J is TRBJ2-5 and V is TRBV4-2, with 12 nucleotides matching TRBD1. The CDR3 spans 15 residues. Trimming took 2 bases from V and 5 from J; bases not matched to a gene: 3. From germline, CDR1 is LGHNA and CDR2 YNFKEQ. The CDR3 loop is CASSQTGTGGETQYF. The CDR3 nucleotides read TGTGCCAGCAGCCAAACCGGGACAGGGGGCGAGACCCAGTACTTC.